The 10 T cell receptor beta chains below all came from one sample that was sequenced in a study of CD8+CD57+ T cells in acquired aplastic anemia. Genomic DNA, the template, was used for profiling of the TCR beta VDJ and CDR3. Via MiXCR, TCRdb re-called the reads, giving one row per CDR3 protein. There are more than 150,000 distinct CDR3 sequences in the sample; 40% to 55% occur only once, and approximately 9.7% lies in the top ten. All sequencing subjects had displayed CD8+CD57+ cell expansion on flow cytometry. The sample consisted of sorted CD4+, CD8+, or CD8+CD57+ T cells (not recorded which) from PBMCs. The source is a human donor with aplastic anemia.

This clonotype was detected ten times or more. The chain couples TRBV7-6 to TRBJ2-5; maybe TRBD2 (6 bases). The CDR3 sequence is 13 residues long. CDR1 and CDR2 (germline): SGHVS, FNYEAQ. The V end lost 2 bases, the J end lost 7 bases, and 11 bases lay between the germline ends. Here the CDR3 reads CASSLNPEGTQYF. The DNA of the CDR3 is TGTGCCAGCAGCTTAAACCCGGAGGGGACCCAGTACTTC.

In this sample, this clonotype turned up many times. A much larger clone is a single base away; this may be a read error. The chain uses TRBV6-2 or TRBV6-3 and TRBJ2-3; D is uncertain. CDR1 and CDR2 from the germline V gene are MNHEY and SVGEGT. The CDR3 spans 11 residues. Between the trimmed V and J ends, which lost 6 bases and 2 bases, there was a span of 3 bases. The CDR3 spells CASSHTDTQYF. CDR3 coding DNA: TGTGCCAGCAGCCACACAGATACGCAGTATTTT.

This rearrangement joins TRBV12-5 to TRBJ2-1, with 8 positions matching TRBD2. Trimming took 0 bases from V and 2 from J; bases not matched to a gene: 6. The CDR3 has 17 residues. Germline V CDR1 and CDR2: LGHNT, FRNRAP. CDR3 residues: CASGLVLGGGPYNEQFF. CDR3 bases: TGTGCTAGTGGTTTGGTCCTCGGGGGGGGCCCCTACAATGAGCAGTTCTTC.

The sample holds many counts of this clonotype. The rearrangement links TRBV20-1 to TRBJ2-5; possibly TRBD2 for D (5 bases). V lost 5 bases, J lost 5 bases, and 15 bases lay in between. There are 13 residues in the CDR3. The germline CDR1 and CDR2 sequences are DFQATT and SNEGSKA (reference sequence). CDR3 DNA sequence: TGCAGTGCTTTCGGGAACTCCGGTGAGACCCAGTACTTC. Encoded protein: CSAFGNSGETQYF.

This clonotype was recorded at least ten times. CDR3 sequence: CASSKVADLYEQYF. The CDR3 bases are TGTGCCAGCAGTAAAGTGGCGGACCTCTACGAGCAGTACTTC. V and J are TRBV27 and TRBJ2-7; D remains ambiguous. Germline V lookup: CDR1 MNHEY, CDR2 SMNVEV (reference sequence). CDR3 length equals 14 residues. The V gene lost 5 bases and the J gene lost 3 bases, with 14 bases spanning the gap.

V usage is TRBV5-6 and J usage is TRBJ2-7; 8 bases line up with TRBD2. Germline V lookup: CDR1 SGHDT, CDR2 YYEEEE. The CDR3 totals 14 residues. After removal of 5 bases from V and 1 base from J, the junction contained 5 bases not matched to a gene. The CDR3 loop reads CASSFPGGSYEQYF. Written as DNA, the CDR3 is TGTGCCAGCAGTTTCCCGGGAGGGTCCTACGAGCAGTACTTC.

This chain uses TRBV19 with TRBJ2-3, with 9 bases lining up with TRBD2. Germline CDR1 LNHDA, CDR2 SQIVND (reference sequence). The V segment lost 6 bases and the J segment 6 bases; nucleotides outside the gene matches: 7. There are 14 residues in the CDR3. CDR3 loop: CASSPSGRRDTQYF. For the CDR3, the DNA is TGTGCCAGTAGCCCGAGCGGGAGGCGGGATACGCAGTATTTT.

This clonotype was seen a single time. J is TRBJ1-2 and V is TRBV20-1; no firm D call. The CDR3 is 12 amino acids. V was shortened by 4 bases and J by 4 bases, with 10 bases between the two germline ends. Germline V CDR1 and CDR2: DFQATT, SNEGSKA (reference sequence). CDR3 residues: CSATDGRYGYTF. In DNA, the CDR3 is TGCAGTGCTACCGACGGCCGCTATGGCTACACCTTC.

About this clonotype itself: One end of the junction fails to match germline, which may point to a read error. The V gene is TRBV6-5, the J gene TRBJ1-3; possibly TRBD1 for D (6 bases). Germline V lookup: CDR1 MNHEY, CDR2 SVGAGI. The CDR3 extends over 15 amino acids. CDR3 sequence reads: CTSSFQGNSGNTIYF. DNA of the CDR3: TGTACCAGCAGTTTTCAGGGGAACTCTGGAAACACCATATATTTT.

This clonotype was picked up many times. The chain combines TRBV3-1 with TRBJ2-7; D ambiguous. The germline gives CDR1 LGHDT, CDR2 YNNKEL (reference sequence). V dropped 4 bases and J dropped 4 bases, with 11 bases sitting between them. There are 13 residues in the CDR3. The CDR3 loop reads CASSLQQGYEQYF. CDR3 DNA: TGTGCCAGCAGCCTCCAGCAAGGTTACGAGCAGTACTTC.